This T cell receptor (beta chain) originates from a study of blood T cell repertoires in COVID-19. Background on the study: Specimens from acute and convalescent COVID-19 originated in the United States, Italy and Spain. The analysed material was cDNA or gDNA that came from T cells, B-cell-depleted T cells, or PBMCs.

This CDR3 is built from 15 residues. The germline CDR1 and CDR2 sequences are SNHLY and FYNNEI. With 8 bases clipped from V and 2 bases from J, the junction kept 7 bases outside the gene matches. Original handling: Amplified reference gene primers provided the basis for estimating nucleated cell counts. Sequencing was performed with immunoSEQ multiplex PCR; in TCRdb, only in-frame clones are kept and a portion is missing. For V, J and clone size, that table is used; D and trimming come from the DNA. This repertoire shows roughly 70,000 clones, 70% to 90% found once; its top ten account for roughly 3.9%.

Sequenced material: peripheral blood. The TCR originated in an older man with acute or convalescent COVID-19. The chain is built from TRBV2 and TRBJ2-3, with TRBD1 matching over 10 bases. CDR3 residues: CASPRTGGTTDTQYF. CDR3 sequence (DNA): TGTGCCAGCCCAAGGACAGGGGGAACCACAGATACGCAGTATTTT.